Listed here are 17 T cell receptor beta chains from one sample, sequenced in a study of blood T cell repertoires in COVID-19. Sequencing used immunoSEQ multiplex PCR; TCRdb keeps in-frame clones, though not all of them. The sample holds about 90,000 clones; about 85% are singletons and the top ten take over 9.5%. The sequenced sample consisted of peripheral blood. The receptors were sampled from a woman in her 70s with active or convalescent COVID-19.

V usage is TRBV9 and J usage is TRBJ2-7, with 7 positions matching TRBD1. This CDR3 is 19 amino acids long. Trimming at V came to 0 bases and at J to 4 bases, leaving 19 bases not matched to a gene. From germline, CDR1 is SGDLS and CDR2 YYNGEE. In DNA form, the CDR3 reads TGTGCCAGCAGCGTAGCTCCAGGGCAGGGGGTATCCTCCCCATACGAGCAGTACTTC. Residues: CASSVAPGQGVSSPYEQYF.

This clone was seen a single time. The chain couples TRBV7-6 to TRBJ2-7; 10 bases match TRBD1. Germline V gene data show CDR1 as SGHVS and CDR2 as FNYEAQ. The CDR3 runs to 15 residues. V shed 1 base, J shed 2 bases, and the junction held 2 bases outside the gene matches. Written as DNA, the CDR3 is TGTGCCAGCAGCTTAGGGACAGGGGGTACCTACGAGCAGTACTTC. It specifies CASSLGTGGTYEQYF.

This sequence joins TRBV4-2 and TRBJ2-5; D might be TRBD2 (7 bases). V lost 7 bases, J lost 3 bases, and 18 bases lay in between. The CDR3 has 15 amino acids. In germline, CDR1 is LGHNA, CDR2 YNFKEQ. This CDR3 is CASTHGGGGEETQYF. CDR3 coding DNA: TGTGCCAGCACTCACGGGGGCGGGGGTGAAGAGACCCAGTACTTC.

The chain uses TRBV7-9 and TRBJ2-1; D uncertain. This CDR3 comprises 13 residues. The germline V gene has CDR1 SEHNR and CDR2 FQNEAQ (reference sequence). The ends were cut back, 1 base at V and 9 bases at J, with 10 bases in the middle. CDR3 residues: CASSLDFASEQFF. CDR3 nucleotide sequence: TGTGCCAGCAGCTTAGATTTCGCGTCTGAGCAGTTCTTC.

The chain recombines TRBV2 with TRBJ1-4; the D gene is possibly TRBD1 (5 bases). The V and J ends lost 8 bases and 7 bases respectively, with 14 bases between them. CDR1 SNHLY and CDR2 FYNNEI come from the germline V gene. CDR3 length: 13 amino acids. CDR3 nucleotides: TGTGCCAGCTCCCAAAGGGGAGGTGAAAAACTGTTTTTT. Translation gives CASSQRGGEKLFF.

The gene calls are TRBV4-3 and TRBJ2-7; possible D gene TRBD2, 5 bases. Germline V gene lookup returns CDR1 LGHNA and CDR2 YSLEER. V was shortened by 3 bases and J by 0 bases, with 9 bases between the two germline ends. The CDR3 consists of 14 residues. In DNA, the CDR3 is TGCGCCAGCAGCCACTCGGGGTCCTCCTACGAGCAGTACTTC. The encoded protein is CASSHSGSSYEQYF.

The chain combines TRBV5-4 with TRBJ1-2, with a weak D call TRBD1 (6 bases). This CDR3 is built from 15 residues. CDR1 SGHNT and CDR2 YYREEE come from the germline V gene (reference sequence). Between the trimmed V and J ends, which lost 5 bases and 0 bases, there was a span of 14 bases. CDR3 bases: TGTGCCAGCAGTACTCGGGGGGCAGCTAACTATGGCTACACCTTC. Translation gives CASSTRGAANYGYTF.

This chain connects TRBV6-5 to TRBJ1-2, with D tentatively TRBD1 (5 bases). This CDR3 spans 13 amino acids. Germline-derived CDR1 and CDR2 are MNHEY and SVGAGI. Trimming took 6 bases from V and 4 from J, leaving 12 bases between them. CDR3 coding DNA: TGTGCCAGCAGACTCGACAGCACCTATGGCTACACCTTC. Translated: CASRLDSTYGYTF.

This chain uses TRBV4-3 with TRBJ1-3, with TRBD1 identical over 11 bases. With 2 bases clipped from V and 0 bases from J, the junction kept 12 bases outside the gene matches. The CDR3 runs 20 residues. In germline, CDR1 is LGHNA, CDR2 YSLEER. The CDR3 DNA is TGCGCCAGCAGCCAATCTCCGGGACAGGGGGTCCTGAGCTCTGGAAACACCATATATTTT. Translation gives CASSQSPGQGVLSSGNTIYF.

This chain connects TRBV6-2 or TRBV6-3 to TRBJ1-6; 11 bases match TRBD1. The CDR3 has 16 residues. Trimming cost V 5 bases and J 8 bases; bases outside gene matches: 8. The germline V gene has CDR1 MNHEY and CDR2 SVGEGT. In DNA form, the CDR3 reads TGTGCCAGCAGTGCCGCCGGGACAGGGGGTTATTCACCCCTCCACTTT. Residues: CASSAAGTGGYSPLHF.

The chain couples TRBV4-1 to TRBJ2-6; 7 bases are shared with TRBD1. The CDR3 extends over 20 amino acids. Germline CDR1 MGHRA, CDR2 YSYEKL. Trimming at V came to 1 base and at J to 1 base, leaving 13 bases not matched to a gene. CDR3 coding DNA: TGCGCCAGCAGCCAAGTCCTCGGTACAGGGGCCTTATCTGGGGCCAACGTCCTGACTTTC. This encodes CASSQVLGTGALSGANVLTF.

This chain links TRBV2 with TRBJ1-6, with 7 bases identical to TRBD1. This CDR3 contains 15 residues. Germline CDR1 SNHLY, CDR2 FYNNEI. V shed 6 bases and J 7 bases; nucleotides not matched to a gene: 9. The DNA of the CDR3 is TGTGCCAGCAGACCCGACAGGGCAGACAATTCACCCCTCCACTTT. The encoded protein is CASRPDRADNSPLHF.

The V and J genes are TRBV28 and TRBJ1-4, with D perhaps TRBD1 (5 bases). Trimming stripped 5 bases from V and 8 bases from J, with 18 bases between. This CDR3 is 15 amino acids long. Germline values: CDR1 MDHEN, CDR2 SYDVKM. The CDR3 bases are TGTGCCAGCAGTCAAGTCACTGGGGCCGGAGAAAAACTGTTTTTT. This translates into CASSQVTGAGEKLFF.

The CDR3 nucleotides are TGTGCCAGCAGCCAAGACATTTCTTCGAGCTCCTATAATTCACCCCTCCACTTT. Translating it yields CASSQDISSSSYNSPLHF. The chain has TRBV4-2 and TRBJ1-6; D gene uncertain. Germline values: CDR1 LGHNA, CDR2 YNFKEQ. The ends were cut back, 0 bases at V and 0 bases at J, with 12 bases in the middle. The CDR3 sequence is 18 residues long.

This clone has only one observation. The rearrangement links TRBV7-9 to TRBJ2-1; 10 bases are a match to TRBD2. The CDR3 runs 15 residues. The germline V gene has CDR1 SEHNR and CDR2 FQNEAQ (reference sequence). Germline trimming cut 4 bases from V and 5 bases from J; bases unmatched to any gene: 5. The CDR3 reads CASSSSGGAHNEQFF. CDR3 nucleotide sequence: TGTGCCAGCAGCTCCAGCGGGGGGGCCCACAATGAGCAGTTCTTC.

This sequence joins TRBV5-6 and TRBJ1-2; 9 bases are a match to TRBD1. Germline V gene sequence: CDR1 SGHDT, CDR2 YYEEEE. J lost 8 bases, V lost 4 bases, and 15 bases had no gene match. This CDR3 region has 16 residues. In DNA, the CDR3 is TGTGCCAGCAGCCAAACGGGTCGACAGGGGGTAGAGGGCTACACCTTC. Its protein product is CASSQTGRQGVEGYTF.

A single count supports this clone. The gene calls are TRBV9 and TRBJ1-6; D gene uncertain. The CDR3 consists of 16 residues. Trimming took 0 bases from V and 2 from J, leaving 9 bases between them. The germline V gene has CDR1 SGDLS and CDR2 YYNGEE. Here the CDR3 DNA reads TGTGCCAGCAGCGTAGGGGCCTACCCCTATAATTCACCCCTCCACTTT. Protein product: CASSVGAYPYNSPLHF.